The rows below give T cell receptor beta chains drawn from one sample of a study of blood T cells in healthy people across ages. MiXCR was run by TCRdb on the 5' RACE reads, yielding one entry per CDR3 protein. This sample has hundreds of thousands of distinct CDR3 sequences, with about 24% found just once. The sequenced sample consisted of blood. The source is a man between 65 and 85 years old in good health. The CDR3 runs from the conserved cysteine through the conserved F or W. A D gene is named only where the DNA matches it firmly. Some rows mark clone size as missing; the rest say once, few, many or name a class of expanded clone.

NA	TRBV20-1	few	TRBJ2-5	TGCAGTGCACCCGAGGCAGACTGGAAAGAGACCCAGTACTTC	CSAPEADWKETQYF
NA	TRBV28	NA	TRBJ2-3	TGTGCCAGCAGCCAGACAGTGGGGTTCACAGATACGCAGTATTTT	CASSQTVGFTDTQYF
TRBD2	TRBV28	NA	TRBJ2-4	TGTGCCAGCAGTTCAGCGGGATTGGGCAAAAACATTCAGTACTTC	CASSSAGLGKNIQYF
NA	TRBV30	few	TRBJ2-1	TGTGCCTGGAGTAATCCGGGAGAAAGGGACAATGAGCAGTTCTTC	CAWSNPGERDNEQFF
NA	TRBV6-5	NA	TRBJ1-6	TGTGCCAGCAGTTACACTCAGAATTCACCCCTCCACTTT	CASSYTQNSPLHF
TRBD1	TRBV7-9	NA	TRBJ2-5	TGTGCCAGCAGCTTAGACGCAGGGGGCCTAACTCCGACCTTC	CASSLDAGGLTPTF
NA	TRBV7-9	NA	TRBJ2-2	TGTGCCAGCAGCTTAGACATCGCCCTAGCCGGGGAGCTGTTTTTT	CASSLDIALAGELFF
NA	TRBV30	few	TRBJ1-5	TGTGCCTGGGGCCAGGGGACGGGGCAGCCCCAGCATTTT	CAWGQGTGQPQHF
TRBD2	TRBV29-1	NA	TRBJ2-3	TGCAGCGGTAAACTAGCGACCACAGATACGCAGTATTTT	CSGKLATTDTQYF
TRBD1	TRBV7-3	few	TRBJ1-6	TGTGCCAGCAGCCTCACCGACAGGGCGGAGACACCCCTCCACTTT	CASSLTDRAETPLHF
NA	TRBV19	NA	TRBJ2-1	TGTGCCAGTAGTATGTGGACGGAGAATGAGCAGTTCTTC	CASSMWTENEQFF
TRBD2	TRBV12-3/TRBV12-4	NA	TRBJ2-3	TGTGCCAGCAGTCCCACACTAGCGGGGATGGATACGCAGTATTTT	CASSPTLAGMDTQYF
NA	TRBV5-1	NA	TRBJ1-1	TGCGCCAGCAGAAAAAGCACGGGGGCTAACGCTGAAGCTTTCTTT	CASRKSTGANAEAFF
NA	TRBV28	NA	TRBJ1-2	TGTGCCAGCACTCTTAACAGCTTTGGGAGACTGGGCTATGGCTACACCTTC	CASTLNSFGRLGYGYTF
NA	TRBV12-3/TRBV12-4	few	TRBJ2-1	TGTGCCAGCAGGACTACAGGGTTAACGAATGAGCAGTTCTTC	CASRTTGLTNEQFF
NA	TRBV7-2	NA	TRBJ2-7	TGTGCCAGCAGGAGGCTAGCTGGTACCTACGAGCAGTACTTC	CASRRLAGTYEQYF
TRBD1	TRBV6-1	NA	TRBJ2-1	TGTGCCAGCAGTGGGGACAGGGGACACAATGAGCAGTTCTTC	CASSGDRGHNEQFF
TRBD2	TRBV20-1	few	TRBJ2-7	TGCAGTGCTTTACCGGGACTAGCGGGCACTTCCTACGAGCAGTACTTC	CSALPGLAGTSYEQYF
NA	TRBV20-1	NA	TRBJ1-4	TGCAGTGCTAGGACACAGGGAAGTGAAAAACTGTTTTTT	CSARTQGSEKLFF
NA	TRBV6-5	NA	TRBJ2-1	TGTGCCAGTCAGACCTACAATGAGCAGTTCTTC	CASQTYNEQFF
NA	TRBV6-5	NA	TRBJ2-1	TGTGCCAGCAGTGGCCGCTTGGGAAGTGAGCAGTTCTTC	CASSGRLGSEQFF
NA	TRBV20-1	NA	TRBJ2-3	TGCAGTGCCCATCCCTGGGACGGAAACACAGATACGCAGTATTTT	CSAHPWDGNTDTQYF
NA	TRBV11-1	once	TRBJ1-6	TGTGCCAGCAGCCGAGACCCCCTTGGTAATTCACCCCTCCACTTT	CASSRDPLGNSPLHF
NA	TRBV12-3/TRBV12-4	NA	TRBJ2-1	TGTGCCAGCAGTACCGGAAATGAGCAGTTCTTC	CASSTGNEQFF
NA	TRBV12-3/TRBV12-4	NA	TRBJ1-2	TGTGCCAGCAGCGGGGACGGGTCCTATGGCTACACCTTC	CASSGDGSYGYTF
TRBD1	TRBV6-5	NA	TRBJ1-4	TGTGCCAGCAGTTACGGCGGGACAGGGAAGGAAAAACTGTTTTTT	CASSYGGTGKEKLFF
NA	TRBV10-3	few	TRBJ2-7	TGTGCCATCAGTGAGGATCTCGTGCAGTACTTC	CAISEDLVQYF
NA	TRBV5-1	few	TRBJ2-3	TGCGCCAGCAGCTTGGGCGGAGATCTAGATACGCAGTATTTT	CASSLGGDLDTQYF
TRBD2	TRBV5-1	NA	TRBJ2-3	TGCGCCAGCAGCTTGGAACTAGCGGCCAGCACAGATACGCAGTATTTT	CASSLELAASTDTQYF
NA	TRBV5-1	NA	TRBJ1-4	TGCGCCAGCAGCTTGGCCAGACAAAGCCACGAAAAACTGTTTTTT	CASSLARQSHEKLFF
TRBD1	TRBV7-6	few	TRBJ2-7	TGTGCCAGCAGCTTAGACGGGACAGGAGTCTACGAGCAGTACTTC	CASSLDGTGVYEQYF
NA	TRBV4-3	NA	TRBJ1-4	TGCGCCAGCAGCCAAGAGGAGACCAGTTATGAAAAACTGTTTTTT	CASSQEETSYEKLFF
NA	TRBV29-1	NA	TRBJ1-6	TGCAGCGTTAGGGACAAAGGTTCACCCCTCCACTTT	CSVRDKGSPLHF
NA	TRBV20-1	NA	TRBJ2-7	TGCAGTGGCATCACTTGGTACGAGCAGTACTTC	CSGITWYEQYF
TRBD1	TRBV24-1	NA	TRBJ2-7	TGTGCCACCAGTGATCTACAGGGGGACGAGCAGTACTTC	CATSDLQGDEQYF
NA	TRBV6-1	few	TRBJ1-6	TGTGCCAGCAGTGAGCAGTCGACGTCTTCACCCCTCCACTTT	CASSEQSTSSPLHF
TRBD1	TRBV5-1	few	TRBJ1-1	TGCGCCAGCAGCTTGGGAGGGGGACAGGTAACATCTGAAGCTTTCTTT	CASSLGGGQVTSEAFF
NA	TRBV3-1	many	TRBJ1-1	TGTGCCAGCAGCCAACAGGGGAACACTGAAGCTTTCTTT	CASSQQGNTEAFF
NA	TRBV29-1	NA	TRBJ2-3	TGCAGCGCAGGGGACGTAGGTACGCAGTATTTT	CSAGDVGTQYF
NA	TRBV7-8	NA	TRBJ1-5	TGTGCCAGCAGCTTAGGAAGACTCCGGGCGAATCAGCCCCAGCATTTT	CASSLGRLRANQPQHF
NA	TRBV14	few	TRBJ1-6	TGTGCCAGCAGCCGTTCTCCGAATTCACCCCTCCACTTT	CASSRSPNSPLHF
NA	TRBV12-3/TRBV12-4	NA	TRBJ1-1	TGTGCCAGCAGTCGACAGGTGGTTACGGGAACTGAAGCTTTCTTT	CASSRQVVTGTEAFF
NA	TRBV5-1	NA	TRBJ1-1	TGCGCCAGCAGCTTGGAGGCCCTAATGAACACTGAAGCTCTCTTT	CASSLEALMNTEALF
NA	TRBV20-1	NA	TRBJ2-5	TGCAGTGCTAGAAAGGGGATCCCGCGCGGGGAGACCCAGTACTTC	CSARKGIPRGETQYF
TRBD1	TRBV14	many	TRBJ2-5	TGTGCCAGCAGCCAAGAGGTGCTTTTCGGGACAGGGGAGGAGACCCAGTACTTC	CASSQEVLFGTGEETQYF
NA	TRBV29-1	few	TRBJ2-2	TGCAGCGTTGCGGAAGGGAACACCGGGGAGCTGTTTTTT	CSVAEGNTGELFF
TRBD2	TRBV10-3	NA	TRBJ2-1	TGTGCCATCAGTGAGCGGGAGGGCCTCGAGCAGTTCTTC	CAISEREGLEQFF
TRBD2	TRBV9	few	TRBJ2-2	TGTGCCAGCACCCAGTTCGCTAGCGGTAACGCCGGGGAGCTGTTTTTT	CASTQFASGNAGELFF
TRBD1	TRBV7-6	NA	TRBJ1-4	TGTGCCAGCAGCTCAGACAGGGTCCGGGAAAAACTGTTTTTT	CASSSDRVREKLFF
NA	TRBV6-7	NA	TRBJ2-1	TGTGCCAGCAGTTACTCGATCCCCTGGAGCTCCTACAATGAGCAGTTCTTC	CASSYSIPWSSYNEQFF
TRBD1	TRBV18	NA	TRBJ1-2	TGTGCCAGCTCACCGTCCCGGGACAGGGACTACACCTTC	CASSPSRDRDYTF
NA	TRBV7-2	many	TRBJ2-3	TGTGCCAGCAGCTTAGGTCCGGGTACAGATACGCAGTATTTT	CASSLGPGTDTQYF
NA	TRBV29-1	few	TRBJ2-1	TGCAGCGTTGAGGCCCCTAGTGGCTCCTACAATGAGCAGTTCTTC	CSVEAPSGSYNEQFF
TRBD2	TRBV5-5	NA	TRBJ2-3	TGTGCCAGCAGCTTGAGGTCTAGCGGGACAGATACGCAGTATTTT	CASSLRSSGTDTQYF
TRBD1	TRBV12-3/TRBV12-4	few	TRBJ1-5	TGTGCCAGCAGTCCACTGGGACAGGGGACTCAGCCCCAGCATTTT	CASSPLGQGTQPQHF
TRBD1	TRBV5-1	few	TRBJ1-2	TGCGCCAGCAGCTTGGGCGGACAGGGTATAACCTATGGCTACACCTTC	CASSLGGQGITYGYTF
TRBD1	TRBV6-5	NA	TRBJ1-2	TGTGCCAGCAGTTACTCGCCAGGGGGAAGGACCGGGAATGGCTACACCTTC	CASSYSPGGRTGNGYTF
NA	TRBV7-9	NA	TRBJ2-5	TGTGCCAGCAGCTCGTTAATGGGACCGGAGACCCAGTACTTC	CASSSLMGPETQYF
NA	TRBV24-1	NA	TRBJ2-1	TGTGCCACCAGTGACCCCCCGGAGGATGAGCAGTTCTTC	CATSDPPEDEQFF
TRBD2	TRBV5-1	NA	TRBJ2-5	TGCGCCAGCAGCCGAAAACTAGCGGGGGGCACCGCGGAAGAGACCCAGTACTTC	CASSRKLAGGTAEETQYF